This T cell receptor beta chain was found in a study of control samples from healthy donors and cancer patients. The data were produced by immunoSEQ multiplex PCR, yet TCRdb's version contains in-frame clones alone and is incomplete. The sample yields about 120,000 clones, approximately 90% seen once. This clone was seen a single time. Trimming at V came to 5 bases and at J to 5 bases, leaving 10 bases not matched to a gene. From germline, CDR1 is SGHDT and CDR2 YYEEEE. This CDR3 has 16 amino acids. The origin of this receptor is a man aged 30-40 years in good health. The V call is TRBV5-6, the J call TRBJ1-4; 9 bases line up with TRBD1. Sequencing input: blood. In DNA form, the CDR3 reads TGTGCCAGCAGTCGGGGACCGGGACAGGGAAATGAAAAACTGTTTTTT. Translating it yields CASSRGPGQGNEKLFF. Filled out from reference TRBV5-6 and TRBJ1-4, the complete variable domain reads DAGVTQSPTHLIKTRGQQVTLRCSPKSGHDTVSWYQQALGQGPQFIFQYYEEEERQRGNFPDRFSGHQFPNYSSELNVNALLLGDSALYLCASSRGPGQGNEKLFFGSGTQLSVL.